This T cell receptor (beta chain) was recorded in a study of T cell repertoires and HLA-DP antigens. Worth noting for this clone: Its antigen remains unidentified.

The table came from immunoSEQ multiplex PCR; TCRdb's copy has only in-frame clones and leaves some out. The profile shows about 89,000 clones, approximately 86% of them singletons. The clonotype comes from a man in his forties or fifties in good health and CMV-seronegative. Sequencing was carried out using CD4+ T cells from PBMCs.

The DNA for the CDR3 is TGTGCCAGCAGCCTAGCTCAGGGATACGAGCAGTACTTC. It is translated as CASSLAQGYEQYF. V and J are TRBV6-1 and TRBJ2-7; D is possibly TRBD1 or TRBD2 (5 bases each). The CDR3 runs 13 residues. Trimming pared 6 bases from V and 4 bases from J, leaving 13 bases between. Germline V lookup: CDR1 MNHNS, CDR2 SASEGT.